Listed below are T cell receptor beta chains from one sample, sequenced in a study of OX40 agonist ivuxolimab in advanced cancers. The method was immunoSEQ multiplex PCR; TCRdb's version includes in-frame clones alone and lacks a portion of them. This table has 70,000 to 75,000 clones, almost 85% appearing once. This sample comprised CD4+ or CD8+ T cells sorted from blood, obtained in a trial of the OX40 agonist ivuxolimab. These TCRs come from an adult with an advanced solid tumor such as melanoma, head and neck, liver or kidney cancer. CDR3s include the opening cysteine and the closing phenylalanine or tryptophan. The D gene is left open where the match is weak. Clone size is given for some rows only: seen once, a few or many times, or a class if the clone is expanded.

clone size	D gene	V gene	J gene	CDR3 DNA	CDR3 protein
NA	TRBD1	TRBV18	TRBJ2-3	TGTGCCAGCTCACCGACAGGGGCCGGAGATACGCAGTATTTT	CASSPTGAGDTQYF
NA	NA	TRBV21-1	TRBJ1-2	TGTGCCAGCAGCAAAGGGCTGCAGGAGCCCTATGGCTACACCTTC	CASSKGLQEPYGYTF
NA	NA	TRBV19	TRBJ1-4	TGTGCCAGTTCTGAGGGACTATCAGGGGAAAAACTGTTTTTT	CASSEGLSGEKLFF
NA	TRBD2	TRBV28	TRBJ2-1	TGTGCCAGCAGCGCCGGGACTAGCGGCTACAATGAGCAGTTCTTC	CASSAGTSGYNEQFF
NA	NA	TRBV28	TRBJ1-2	TGTGCCAGCAGTTTATGGCCCAACTATGGCTACACCTTC	CASSLWPNYGYTF
NA	NA	TRBV6-1	TRBJ2-6	TGTGCCAGCAAGCAGGGGAAAGGGGCCAACGTCCTGACTTTC	CASKQGKGANVLTF
NA	NA	TRBV11-2	TRBJ2-5	TGTGCCAGCAGCTTAGAGGGGCTGGCAGGGAAGACCCAGTACTTC	CASSLEGLAGKTQYF
NA	TRBD1	TRBV28	TRBJ1-1	TGTGCCAGCACCCCGGGACAGACGAACACTGAAGCTTTCTTT	CASTPGQTNTEAFF
NA	NA	TRBV20-1	TRBJ2-1	TGCAGTGCTATGAGGGAGAATGAGCAGTTCTTC	CSAMRENEQFF
NA	NA	TRBV27	TRBJ1-4	TGTGCCAGCAGTTTATCGAGGGAGAACGAAAAACTGTTTTTT	CASSLSRENEKLFF
NA	NA	TRBV5-1	TRBJ1-1	TGCGCCAGCAGCTTGTCGACAGCGAACACTGAAGCTTTCTTT	CASSLSTANTEAFF
NA	NA	TRBV18	TRBJ2-5	TGTGCCAGCTCACCCTATGGTTTAGAGACCCAGTACTTC	CASSPYGLETQYF
NA	NA	TRBV6-6	TRBJ1-6	TGTGCCAGCAGTTTGACACGGGGCGATTCACCCCTCCACTTT	CASSLTRGDSPLHF
NA	NA	TRBV27	TRBJ2-7	TGTGCCAGCAGTCCGCAAGGGGGCTCCTACGAGCAGTACTTC	CASSPQGGSYEQYF
NA	NA	TRBV5-5	TRBJ1-1	TGTGCCAGCAGCTTGAACGGACGGATGAACACTGAAGCTTTCTTT	CASSLNGRMNTEAFF
once	NA	TRBV7-2	TRBJ2-7	TGTGCCAGCGTGGTGTCAGGGAACTACGAGCAGTACTTC	CASVVSGNYEQYF
NA	TRBD1	TRBV29-1	TRBJ1-2	TGCAGCGACCTAGACCCCCGGACAGGTGGTTTCGGCTACACCTTC	CSDLDPRTGGFGYTF
NA	NA	TRBV19	TRBJ2-2	TGTGCCAGTAGTAAAGGCCGCGGACTTTGGAACACCGGGGAGCTGTTTTTT	CASSKGRGLWNTGELFF
NA	TRBD2	TRBV28	TRBJ2-1	TGTGCCAGCGCCCGGGGACTAGCGGGTGACAATGAGCAGTTCTTC	CASARGLAGDNEQFF
NA	NA	TRBV11-2	TRBJ2-1	TGTGCCAGCAGCCCACAGGCTAGCTCTAGGCGTCAGTTCTTC	CASSPQASSRRQFF
NA	NA	TRBV14	TRBJ1-2	TGTGCCAGCAGCCGAGACACCGACTATGGCTACACCTTC	CASSRDTDYGYTF
once	NA	TRBV5-5	TRBJ1-5	TGTGCCAGCAGCCATGGGAATTGGGGTCAGCCCCAGCATTTT	CASSHGNWGQPQHF
once	TRBD2	TRBV9	TRBJ2-3	TGTGCCAGTTCTAGCGGGTTCCGCACAGATACGCAGTATTTT	CASSSGFRTDTQYF
NA	NA	TRBV2	TRBJ1-1	TGTGCCAGCATCATGAATGCCGCGAACACTGAAGCTTTCTTT	CASIMNAANTEAFF
few	NA	TRBV7-9	TRBJ2-3	TGTGCCAGCAGCTTAGGTGTGGGGGGCAGCACAGATACGCAGTATTTT	CASSLGVGGSTDTQYF
NA	TRBD2	TRBV7-6	TRBJ2-1	TGTGCCAGCAGCTTATCCAGCGGGGGCTACAATGAGCAGTTCTTC	CASSLSSGGYNEQFF
NA	TRBD2	TRBV28	TRBJ2-1	TGTGCCAGCAGTTTATCGACTAGCGGCTCCTACAATGAGCAGTTCTTC	CASSLSTSGSYNEQFF
NA	TRBD1	TRBV9	TRBJ1-4	TGTGCCAGCAGCCGACAGGGGGAATCAACTAATGAAAAACTGTTTTTT	CASSRQGESTNEKLFF
NA	TRBD1	TRBV7-2	TRBJ1-1	TGTGCCAGCAGCTTAACAGGGGCTCTCGGCACTGAAGCTTTCTTT	CASSLTGALGTEAFF
NA	NA	TRBV2	TRBJ2-6	TGTGCCAGCAGTACCGACTGGGTCTCTGGGGCCAACGTCCTGACTTTC	CASSTDWVSGANVLTF
NA	TRBD1	TRBV7-2	TRBJ1-2	TGTGCCAGCAGCCTCGCCCCAGGGGGAGGCTATGGCTACACCTTC	CASSLAPGGGYGYTF
NA	NA	TRBV4-1	TRBJ2-1	TGCGCCAGCAGCCAAGGGCCCGCAAGCTCCTACAATGAGCAGTTCTTC	CASSQGPASSYNEQFF
NA	TRBD2	TRBV5-6	TRBJ2-3	TGTGCCAGCAGTTACAGGACTAGCGGCAACACAGATACGCAGTATTTT	CASSYRTSGNTDTQYF
NA	NA	TRBV7-2	TRBJ2-1	TGTGCCAGCAGCTTGGCCGCCTACAATGAGCAGTTCTTC	CASSLAAYNEQFF
NA	TRBD1	TRBV7-8	TRBJ2-1	TGTGCCAGCAGTCGCGGACAGGGACCATACAATGAGCAGTTCTTC	CASSRGQGPYNEQFF
NA	TRBD2	TRBV4-1	TRBJ2-2	TGCGCCAGCAGCTCCTCGGGACTAGCGGGAGGGCCGGTCGGGGAGCTGTTTTTT	CASSSSGLAGGPVGELFF
NA	NA	TRBV4-3	TRBJ2-2	TGCGCCAGCAGCCGACAGATAAACACCGGGGAGCTGTTTTTT	CASSRQINTGELFF
NA	TRBD2	TRBV10-3	TRBJ2-3	TGTGCCACCGGGGCTATAGGACTAGTGGCGACAGATACGCAGTATTTT	CATGAIGLVATDTQYF
few	NA	TRBV4-2	TRBJ1-6	TGTGCCAGCAGCCGAACCGGGGGGCAATCCTATAATTCACCCCTCCACTTT	CASSRTGGQSYNSPLHF
NA	NA	TRBV28	TRBJ2-3	TGTGCCAGCAGTCCAGGACGGCGCACAGATACGCAGTATTTT	CASSPGRRTDTQYF
NA	NA	TRBV9	TRBJ2-3	TGTGCCAGCAGCGTAGTGGGGACAGATACGCAGTATTTT	CASSVVGTDTQYF
NA	TRBD1	TRBV7-9	TRBJ1-4	TGTGCCAGCAGCTTAATGGGACAGGGGGAAAAACTGTTTTTT	CASSLMGQGEKLFF
NA	NA	TRBV5-4	TRBJ2-2	TGTGCCAGCAGCTCCGGGGGAACCGGGGAGCTGTTTTTT	CASSSGGTGELFF
NA	TRBD1	TRBV5-1	TRBJ2-3	TGCGCCAGCAGCCCAACAGGGGTGGAGGCAGATACGCAGTATTTT	CASSPTGVEADTQYF
NA	NA	TRBV6-5	TRBJ1-3	TGTGCCAGCAGTTACGAGACAGGCTCTGGAAACACCATATATTTT	CASSYETGSGNTIYF
NA	TRBD2	TRBV29-1	TRBJ2-1	TGCAGCGCCAGAAGCTTCCCTAGCGGGGGGGATGATGAGCAGTTCTTC	CSARSFPSGGDDEQFF
NA	NA	TRBV28	TRBJ1-1	TGTGCCAGCAGTTTTAGGTCAGGGTTCGGTGAAGCTTTCTTT	CASSFRSGFGEAFF
NA	NA	TRBV5-8	TRBJ2-5	TGTGCCAGCAGCCAAAATTTCGGGCAGGTACTGCAAGAGACCCAGTACTTC	CASSQNFGQVLQETQYF
NA	TRBD2	TRBV7-6	TRBJ2-1	TGTGCCAGCAGCCGGACTAGCGGAGATGAGCAGTTCTTC	CASSRTSGDEQFF
once	TRBD2	TRBV29-1	TRBJ2-2	TGCAGCGTGGGGAAACTGGGACTAAACGGGGAGCTGTTTTTT	CSVGKLGLNGELFF
NA	NA	TRBV27	TRBJ2-3	TGTGCCAGCAGTTTCGTCGGACGGCGGGCAAACACAGATACGCAGTATTTT	CASSFVGRRANTDTQYF
NA	TRBD1	TRBV28	TRBJ2-1	TGTGCCAGCAGTTCACCGGGACAGGGCTATGAGCAGTTCTTC	CASSSPGQGYEQFF
NA	NA	TRBV2	TRBJ2-1	TGTGCCAGCAGGAAGGACGGAAACAATGAGCAGTTCTTC	CASRKDGNNEQFF
NA	TRBD2	TRBV7-2	TRBJ2-7	TGTGCCAGCAGTTATAGCGGGACTATCGACGAGCAGTACTTC	CASSYSGTIDEQYF
NA	NA	TRBV4-3	TRBJ2-2	TGCGCCAGCAGCCAAGAGGCCGGACAGAACACCGGGGAGCTGTTTTTT	CASSQEAGQNTGELFF